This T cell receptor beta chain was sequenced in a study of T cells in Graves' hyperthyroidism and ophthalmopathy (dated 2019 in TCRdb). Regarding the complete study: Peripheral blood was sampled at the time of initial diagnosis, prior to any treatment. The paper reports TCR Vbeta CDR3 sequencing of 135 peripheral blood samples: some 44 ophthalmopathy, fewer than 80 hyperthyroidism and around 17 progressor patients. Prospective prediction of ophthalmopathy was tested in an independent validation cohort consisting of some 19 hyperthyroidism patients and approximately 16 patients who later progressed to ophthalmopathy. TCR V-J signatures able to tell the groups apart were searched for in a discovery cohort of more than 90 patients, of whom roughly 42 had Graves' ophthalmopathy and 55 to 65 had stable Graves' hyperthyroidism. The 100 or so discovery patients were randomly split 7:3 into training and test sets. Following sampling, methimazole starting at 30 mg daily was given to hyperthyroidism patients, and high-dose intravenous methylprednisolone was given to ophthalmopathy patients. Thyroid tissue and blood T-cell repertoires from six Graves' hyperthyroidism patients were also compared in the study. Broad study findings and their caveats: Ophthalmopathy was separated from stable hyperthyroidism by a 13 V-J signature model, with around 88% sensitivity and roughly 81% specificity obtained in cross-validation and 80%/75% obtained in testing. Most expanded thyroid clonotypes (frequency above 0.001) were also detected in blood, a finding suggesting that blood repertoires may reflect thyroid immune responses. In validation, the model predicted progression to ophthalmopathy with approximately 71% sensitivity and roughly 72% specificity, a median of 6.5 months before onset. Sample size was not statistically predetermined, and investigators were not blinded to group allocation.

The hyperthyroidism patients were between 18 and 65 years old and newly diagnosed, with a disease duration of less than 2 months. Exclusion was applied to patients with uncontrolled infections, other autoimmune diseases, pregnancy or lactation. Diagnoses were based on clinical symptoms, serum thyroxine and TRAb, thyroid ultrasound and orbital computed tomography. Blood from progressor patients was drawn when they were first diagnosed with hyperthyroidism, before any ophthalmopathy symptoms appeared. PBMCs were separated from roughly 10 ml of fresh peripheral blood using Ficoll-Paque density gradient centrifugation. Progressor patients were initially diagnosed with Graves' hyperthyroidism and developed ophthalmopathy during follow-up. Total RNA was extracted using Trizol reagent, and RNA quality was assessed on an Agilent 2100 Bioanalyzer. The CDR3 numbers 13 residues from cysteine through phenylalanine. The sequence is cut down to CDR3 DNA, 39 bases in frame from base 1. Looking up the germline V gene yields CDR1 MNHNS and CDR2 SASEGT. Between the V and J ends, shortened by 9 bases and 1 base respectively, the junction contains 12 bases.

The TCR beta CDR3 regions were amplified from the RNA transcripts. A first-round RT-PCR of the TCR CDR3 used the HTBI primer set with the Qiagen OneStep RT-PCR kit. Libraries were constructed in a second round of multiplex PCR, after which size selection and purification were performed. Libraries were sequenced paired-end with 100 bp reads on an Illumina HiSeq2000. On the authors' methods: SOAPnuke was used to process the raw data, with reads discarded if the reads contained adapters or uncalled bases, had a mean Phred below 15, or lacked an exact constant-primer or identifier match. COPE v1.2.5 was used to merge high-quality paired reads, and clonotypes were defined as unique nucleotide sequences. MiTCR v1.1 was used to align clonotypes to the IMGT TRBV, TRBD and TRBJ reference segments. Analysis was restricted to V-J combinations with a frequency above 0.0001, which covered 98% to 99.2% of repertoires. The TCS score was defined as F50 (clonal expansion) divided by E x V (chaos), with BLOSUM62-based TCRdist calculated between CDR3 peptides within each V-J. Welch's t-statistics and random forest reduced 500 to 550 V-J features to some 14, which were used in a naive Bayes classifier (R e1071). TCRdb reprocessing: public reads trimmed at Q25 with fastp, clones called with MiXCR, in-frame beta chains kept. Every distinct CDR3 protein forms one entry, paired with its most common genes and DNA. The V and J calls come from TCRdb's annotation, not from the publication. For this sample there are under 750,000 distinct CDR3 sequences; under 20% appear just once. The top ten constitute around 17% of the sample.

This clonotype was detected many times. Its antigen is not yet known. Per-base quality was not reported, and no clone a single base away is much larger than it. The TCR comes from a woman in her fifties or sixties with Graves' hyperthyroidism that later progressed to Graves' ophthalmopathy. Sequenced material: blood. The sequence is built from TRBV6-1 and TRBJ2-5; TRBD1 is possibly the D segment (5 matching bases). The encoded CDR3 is CARVGQGQETQYF. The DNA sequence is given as TGTGCCAGGGTGGGGCAGGGCCAAGAGACCCAGTACTTC.